The 21 T cell receptor beta chains in this list originate from one sample, sequenced in a study of shared clonotypes between healthy human individuals. CD45RO-negative, CCR7-selected cells formed the naive CD8 fraction, which excluded terminally differentiated effector memory CD45RA+ cells. The protocol was immunoSEQ multiplex PCR, while the TCRdb copy is restricted to in-frame clones and leaves out a portion. The sample has some 2.1 million clones; around 95% are singletons. The sequenced sample consisted of naive CD8+ T cells from PBMCs. The source is a man aged 18 to 29 in good health. Some clones in this sample may be carry-over from other donors' samples.

The rearrangement links TRBV9 to TRBJ2-1, with TRBD1 as a possible D gene (5 bases). Germline loops: CDR1 SGDLS, CDR2 YYNGEE. The length of the CDR3 is 15 residues. V was trimmed by 4 bases and J by 8 bases, leaving 19 bases between them. This chain's CDR3 is CASSPSGQIGYEQFF. The CDR3 nucleotides read TGTGCCAGCAGCCCCAGTGGACAAATCGGATATGAGCAGTTCTTC.

This chain connects TRBV5-1 to TRBJ1-1; 7 bases match TRBD1. The V and J ends lost 4 bases and 2 bases, in that order; junction bases with no gene match: 11. The CDR3 is made up of 16 amino acids. Germline CDR1 and CDR2: SGHRS and YFSETQ. The CDR3 sequence: CASSRPGTEKNTEAFF. In nucleotides, the CDR3 is TGCGCCAGCAGCCGCCCCGGGACAGAAAAAAACACTGAAGCTTTCTTT.

The chain combines TRBV11-2 with TRBJ1-2; D gene unclear. CDR1 is SGHAT and CDR2 is FQNNGV in the germline V gene. The CDR3 consists of 14 residues. Trimming shortened V by 2 bases and J by 3 bases, and 10 bases separated the two germline ends. The CDR3 DNA reads TGTGCCAGCAGCTTATCTGGGTCGGACTATGGCTACACCTTC. This translates into CASSLSGSDYGYTF.

The chain is built from TRBV27 and TRBJ2-7; TRBD1 aligns across 9 bases. V lost 6 bases to trimming and J lost 4 bases; unmatched junction nucleotides: 7. The CDR3 length is 14 residues. Per germline, CDR1 MNHEY and CDR2 SMNVEV (reference sequence). The CDR3 is CASRMGQGGYEQYF. CDR3 DNA sequence: TGTGCCAGCAGAATGGGACAGGGCGGGTACGAGCAGTACTTC.

The rearrangement uses TRBV7-2 and TRBJ2-7; possibly TRBD1 for D (6 bases). The germline gives CDR1 SGHTA, CDR2 FQGNSA. V was pared by 0 bases and J by 1 base, with 10 bases between. The CDR3 has 15 amino acids. The CDR3 region has the DNA TGTGCCAGCAGCTTAGCAGGGGGTCGATCCTACGAGCAGTACTTC. This encodes CASSLAGGRSYEQYF.

This clone has only one observation. The J gene is TRBJ2-1, the V gene TRBV4-1, with 8 bases that match TRBD1. The length of the CDR3 is 18 residues. CDR1 MGHRA and CDR2 YSYEKL come from the germline V gene. With V trimmed by 3 bases and J by 0 bases, 10 bases remained unmatched. The DNA of the CDR3 is TGCGCCAGCAGCCAGGACCGGACAGGGAGAAGCTCCTACAATGAGCAGTTCTTC. Its protein is CASSQDRTGRSSYNEQFF.

This rearrangement joins TRBV29-1 to TRBJ2-7; 8 positions agree with TRBD2. The V segment lost 6 bases and the J segment 3 bases; nucleotides outside the gene matches: 10. Germline CDR1 SQVTM, CDR2 ANQGSEA. This CDR3 is built from 14 residues. CDR3 amino acids: CSVILAARFYEQYF. The CDR3 nucleotides read TGCAGCGTCATACTAGCGGCTAGGTTCTACGAGCAGTACTTC.

The chain has TRBV7-9 and TRBJ2-1, with a weak D call TRBD1 (6 bases). Trimming stripped 7 bases from V and 4 bases from J, with 14 bases between. Germline V gives CDR1 SEHNR, CDR2 FQNEAQ (reference sequence). The length of the CDR3 is 14 residues. CDR3 sequence: CASTESDRYNEQFF. CDR3 nucleotides: TGTGCCAGCACCGAATCGGACAGATACAATGAGCAGTTCTTC.

The chain has TRBV7-2 and TRBJ1-1; D gene unclear. V was shortened by 3 bases and J by 3 bases, with 17 bases between the two germline ends. The CDR3 extends over 16 amino acids. CDR1 is SGHTA, CDR2 FQGNSA, per germline. The CDR3 protein is CASSFHIVMGDTEAFF. Written as DNA, the CDR3 is TGTGCCAGCAGCTTTCACATTGTCATGGGTGACACTGAAGCTTTCTTT. The full variable domain, in which reference TRBV7-2 and TRBJ1-1 provide the parts outside the CDR3, is GAGVSQSPSNKVTEKGKDVELRCDPISGHTALYWYRQSLGQGLEFLIYFQGNSAPDKSGLPSDRFSAERTGGSVSTLTIQRTQQEDSAVYLCASSFHIVMGDTEAFFGQGTRLTVV.

This rearrangement joins TRBV27 to TRBJ2-1; 11 nucleotides align to TRBD2. CDR3 length equals 15 residues. The trim removed 7 bases at V and 10 bases at J, leaving 12 bases unmatched. The germline CDR1 and CDR2 sequences are MNHEY and SMNVEV (reference sequence). The CDR3 DNA is TGTGCCAGCACTCTTGGGACTAGCGGAGAGGGGGAGCAGTTCTTC. It codes for CASTLGTSGEGEQFF.

V is TRBV19 and J is TRBJ2-2; 7 nucleotides match TRBD2. The CDR3 is 17 amino acids. The V gene end was trimmed by 1 base and the J gene end by 5 bases; junction bases not matched to a gene: 10. CDR1 is LNHDA, CDR2 SQIVND, per germline (reference sequence). The CDR3 DNA sequence: TGTGCCAGTAGTATAGGAAACGCGGGAGTCTCAACCGGGGAGCTGTTTTTT. Translating gives CASSIGNAGVSTGELFF.

This chain uses TRBV6-1 with TRBJ1-4; TRBD1 is a possible D gene (5 bases). Germline V gene data show CDR1 as MNHNS and CDR2 as SASEGT. The CDR3 is 15 amino acids. V shed 4 bases and J shed 4 bases, with 13 bases lying between them. Written as DNA, the CDR3 is TGTGCCAGCAGTGCGGAGGCAGGGCGTAATGAAAAACTGTTTTTT. This codes for CASSAEAGRNEKLFF.

This rearrangement joins TRBV6-5 to TRBJ1-2; perhaps TRBD1 as D (6 bases). V was shortened by 0 bases and J by 6 bases, with 17 bases between the two germline ends. This CDR3 has 16 amino acids. Germline V gives CDR1 MNHEY, CDR2 SVGAGI. The CDR3 protein is CASSYSKRSQGHGYTF. Here the CDR3 DNA reads TGTGCCAGCAGTTACTCGAAGAGATCGCAGGGGCATGGCTACACCTTC.

V is TRBV7-2 and J is TRBJ1-4; D gene unclear. The CDR3 is 17 residues long. The V end was cut by 5 bases, the J end by 0 bases, with 16 bases between. Germline values: CDR1 SGHTA, CDR2 FQGNSA. The CDR3: CASSTVLGLATNEKLFF. The DNA of the CDR3 is TGTGCCAGCAGCACAGTTTTGGGGTTGGCAACTAATGAAAAACTGTTTTTT.

The V and J genes are TRBV5-1 and TRBJ2-7; either TRBD1 or TRBD2 may fit D (5 bases each). Germline loops: CDR1 SGHRS, CDR2 YFSETQ. The CDR3 has 15 amino acids. Trimming stripped 1 base from V and 3 bases from J, with 14 bases between. The CDR3 region is CASSLSAGTGYEQYF. For the CDR3, the DNA is TGCGCCAGCAGCTTGTCGGCAGGGACCGGCTACGAGCAGTACTTC.

A remark on this clone: The same CDR3 also results from other DNA sequences found in this sample. The chain links TRBV27 to TRBJ2-7; D perhaps matches TRBD1 (6 bases). Germline CDR1 MNHEY, CDR2 SMNVEV (reference sequence). With 0 bases removed from V and 1 base from J, the gap between germline ends came to 10 bases. This CDR3 comprises 15 residues. The CDR3 DNA is TGTGCCAGCAGTTTATCCCCCGGGACATCCTACGAGCAGTACTTC. Its translation: CASSLSPGTSYEQYF.

This chain's CDR3 is CASSLARGYTQYF. The CDR3 DNA follows: TGTGCCAGCAGCTTAGCCCGGGGGTATACGCAGTATTTT. The chain employs TRBV11-2 and TRBJ2-3; D perhaps matches TRBD2 (6 bases). The V gene lost 1 base and the J gene lost 7 bases, with 9 bases spanning the gap. CDR1 SGHAT and CDR2 FQNNGV come from the germline V gene. The CDR3 totals 13 residues.

On this clone itself: The sample holds other DNA sequences that translate to the same CDR3. The chain has TRBV11-2 and TRBJ2-7; TRBD1 matches 7 bases. The V segment lost 1 base and the J segment 4 bases; nucleotides outside the gene matches: 7. Germline V gene lookup returns CDR1 SGHAT and CDR2 FQNNGV. This CDR3 comprises 15 residues. The CDR3 region is CASSLARGIFYEQYF. The DNA of the CDR3 is TGTGCCAGCAGCTTAGCCAGGGGGATATTTTACGAGCAGTACTTC.

The chain employs TRBV15 and TRBJ2-2; D might be TRBD2 (6 bases). Germline assignment: CDR1 LNHNV and CDR2 YYDKDF (reference sequence). Trimming took off 0 bases at V and 3 bases at J, with 11 bases between the two ends. This CDR3 spans 16 amino acids. In DNA, the CDR3 is TGTGCCACCAGCAGAGAAGCGGGCCCTTACACCGGGGAGCTGTTTTTT. Translation gives CATSREAGPYTGELFF.

The CDR3 reads CASSLDGTPGGYTF. Written as DNA, the CDR3 is TGTGCCAGCAGCTTAGATGGGACTCCAGGGGGCTACACCTTC. This chain uses TRBV11-2 with TRBJ1-2; perhaps TRBD1 as D (5 bases). This CDR3 comprises 14 residues. Germline CDR1 reads SGHAT; CDR2 reads FQNNGV. V lost 0 bases to trimming and J lost 8 bases, with 13 bases between them. Combining the CDR3 with reference TRBV11-2 and TRBJ1-2 gives the whole variable domain EAGVAQSPRYKIIEKRQSVAFWCNPISGHATLYWYQQILGQGPKLLIQFQNNGVVDDSQLPKDRFSAERLKGVDSTLKIQPAKLEDSAVYLCASSLDGTPGGYTFGSGTRLTVV.

V usage is TRBV28 and J usage is TRBJ2-7; 9 bases match TRBD1. The trim removed 3 bases at V and 4 bases at J, leaving 13 bases unmatched. Germline CDR1 and CDR2: MDHEN and SYDVKM. This CDR3 region has 17 residues. The DNA of the CDR3 is TGTGCCAGCAGTTTGGGGGGGTCACAGGGGGCTGAATACGAGCAGTACTTC. The encoded protein is CASSLGGSQGAEYEQYF.